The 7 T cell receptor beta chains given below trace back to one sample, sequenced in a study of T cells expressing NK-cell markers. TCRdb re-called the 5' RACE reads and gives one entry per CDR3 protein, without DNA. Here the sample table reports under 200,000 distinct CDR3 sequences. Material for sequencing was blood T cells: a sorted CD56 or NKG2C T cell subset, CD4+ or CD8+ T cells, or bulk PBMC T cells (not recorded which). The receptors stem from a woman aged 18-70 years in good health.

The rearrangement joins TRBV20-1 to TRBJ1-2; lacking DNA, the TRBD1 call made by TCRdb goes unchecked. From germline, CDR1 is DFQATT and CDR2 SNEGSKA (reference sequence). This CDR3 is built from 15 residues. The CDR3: CSARQSGQSNYGYTF.

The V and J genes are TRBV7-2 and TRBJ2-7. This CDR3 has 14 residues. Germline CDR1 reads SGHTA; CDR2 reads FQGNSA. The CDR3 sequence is CASSPALLTYEQYF. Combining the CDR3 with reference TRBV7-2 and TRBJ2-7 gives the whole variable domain GAGVSQSPSNKVTEKGKDVELRCDPISGHTALYWYRQSLGQGLEFLIYFQGNSAPDKSGLPSDRFSAERTGGSVSTLTIQRTQQEDSAVYLCASSPALLTYEQYFGPGTRLTVT.

The CDR3 here is CASSFQGAGEAFF. The chain uses TRBV7-9 and TRBJ1-1; the TCRdb call, TRBD1, lacks DNA for checking. From germline, CDR1 is SEHNR and CDR2 FQNEAQ (reference sequence). This CDR3 is built from 13 residues.

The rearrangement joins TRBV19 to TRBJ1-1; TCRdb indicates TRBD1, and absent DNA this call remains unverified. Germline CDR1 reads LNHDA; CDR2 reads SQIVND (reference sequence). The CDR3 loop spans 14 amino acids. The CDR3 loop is CASRVGQASSEAFF.

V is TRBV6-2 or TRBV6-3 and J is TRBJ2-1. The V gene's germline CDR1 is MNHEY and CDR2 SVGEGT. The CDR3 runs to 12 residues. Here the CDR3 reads CASSNSYNEQFF.

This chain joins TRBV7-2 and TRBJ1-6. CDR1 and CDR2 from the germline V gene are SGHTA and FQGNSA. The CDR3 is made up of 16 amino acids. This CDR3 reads CASSLVAGGDSSPLHF.

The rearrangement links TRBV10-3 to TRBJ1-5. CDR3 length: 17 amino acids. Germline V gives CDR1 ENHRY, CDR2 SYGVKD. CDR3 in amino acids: CAISDTVSRASNQPQHF.